The 31 T cell receptor beta chains below all came from one sample that was sequenced in a study of T cells in Graves' hyperthyroidism and ophthalmopathy (dated by TCRdb to 2018 to 2020). The library was made by multiplex PCR. Sequencing was carried out with an Illumina HiSeq 2000. The TCR beta CDR3 regions were amplified from RNA transcripts. For the first round of RT-PCR on the TCR CDR3, the HTBI primer set was used together with the Qiagen OneStep RT-PCR kit. TCRdb reanalyzed the raw reads on its own, using fastp at Q25 for trimming and MiXCR for clone calling, and kept in-frame beta chains. CDR3 protein duplicates are merged, each entry listing the most common genes and DNA. This sample comprises roughly 420,000 distinct CDR3 sequences, roughly 14% of them detected only once. The ten most abundant clones make up roughly 14% of the sample. The specimen sequenced was blood. Receptors were obtained from a young woman with Graves' hyperthyroidism.

This clonotype was counted at least ten times. The rearrangement joins TRBV28 to TRBJ2-3, with D tentatively TRBD2 (6 bases). Trimming took off 2 bases at V and 5 bases at J, with 14 bases between the two ends. The length of the CDR3 is 15 residues. The germline CDR1 and CDR2 sequences are MDHEN and SYDVKM. CDR3 sequence: CASSLQGGGEDTQYF. In DNA, the CDR3 is TGTGCCAGCAGTTTACAGGGAGGTGGAGAAGATACGCAGTATTTT. Full variable domain (rest looked up from reference TRBV28 and TRBJ2-3): DVKVTQSSRYLVKRTGEKVFLECVQDMDHENMFWYRQDPGLGLRLIYFSYDVKMKEKGDIPEGYSVSREKKERFSLILESASTNQTSMYLCASSLQGGGEDTQYFGPGTRLTVL.

The rearrangement uses TRBV9 and TRBJ1-1; TRBD1 matches 7 bases. The CDR3 extends over 17 amino acids. Germline V CDR1 and CDR2: SGDLS, YYNGEE. Losses at the gene ends were 4 bases for V and 5 bases for J; bases not matched to a gene: 17. The CDR3 nucleotides are TGTGCCAGCAGCCGCCTCCAGGGGGGCGGCGGGTTTACTGAAGCTTTCTTT. This sequence encodes CASSRLQGGGGFTEAFF.

This clonotype has at least ten counts. J is TRBJ1-5 and V is TRBV20-1, with 8 bases matching TRBD1. Germline V lookup: CDR1 DFQATT, CDR2 SNEGSKA (reference sequence). The V segment lost 4 bases and the J segment 0 bases; nucleotides outside the gene matches: 8. This CDR3 spans 16 amino acids. CDR3 DNA: TGCAGTGCTACCCAGGGACAGGTCTATAGCAATCAGCCCCAGCATTTT. Protein sequence: CSATQGQVYSNQPQHF.

This clonotype was recorded at least ten times. The rearrangement joins TRBV6-5 to TRBJ1-1; no definite D call. Germline CDR1 and CDR2: MNHEY and SVGAGI. V shed 2 bases and J shed 5 bases, with 12 bases lying between them. The CDR3 has 14 amino acids. The CDR3, as DNA: TGTGCCAGCAGTTACGCTTCGGGTCGGACTGAAGCTTTCTTT. It encodes CASSYASGRTEAFF.

This clonotype appeared a few times. This chain uses TRBV20-1 with TRBJ1-1, with D perhaps TRBD1 (5 bases). Germline V gives CDR1 DFQATT, CDR2 SNEGSKA (reference sequence). The CDR3 covers 12 residues. The germline V and J ends were trimmed by 8 bases and 0 bases, with 10 bases remaining between them. CDR3 nucleotides: TGCAGTCTCGGGACTTTGAACACTGAAGCTTTCTTT. Its protein is CSLGTLNTEAFF.

Many counts were recorded for this clonotype. The rearrangement links TRBV28 to TRBJ2-1, with D unclear. V lost 4 bases and J 7 bases, leaving 20 bases between the germline ends. Germline CDR1 is MDHEN and CDR2 is SYDVKM. The CDR3 totals 16 residues. The CDR3 bases are TGTGCCAGCAGTTCCCCCTGGCTGTCCAAACCTAATGAGCAGTTCTTC. It translates to CASSSPWLSKPNEQFF.

This clonotype was observed a few times. With a much larger clone just one base away, this may be a read error. V and J are TRBV27 and TRBJ1-5; TRBD1 is a possible D gene (5 bases). The CDR3 length is 15 residues. Germline V gene lookup returns CDR1 MNHEY and CDR2 SMNVEV (reference sequence). Trimming took off 2 bases at V and 2 bases at J, with 10 bases between the two ends. CDR3 sequence (DNA): TGTGCCAGCAGTTTAAACAGGCTTTGCAATCAGCCCCAGCATTTT. Protein: CASSLNRLCNQPQHF.

The V gene is TRBV7-9, the J gene TRBJ2-7, with 14 bases identical to TRBD2. Germline V gives CDR1 SEHNR, CDR2 FQNEAQ (reference sequence). The CDR3 contains 14 residues. The trim removed 5 bases at V and 4 bases at J, leaving 1 base unmatched. The chain's CDR3 is CASSRTSGRYEQYF. The CDR3 region has the DNA TGTGCCAGCAGCAGGACTAGCGGGAGGTACGAGCAGTACTTC.

The rearrangement links TRBV29-1 to TRBJ2-5, with 10 positions matching TRBD2. The CDR3 runs to 15 residues. CDR1 and CDR2 (germline): SQVTM, ANQGSEA. J gave up 2 bases and V 3 bases, and 6 bases lay outside the gene matches. This CDR3 is CSVDGSGRSQETQYF. CDR3 DNA: TGCAGCGTTGACGGTAGCGGGAGGAGTCAAGAGACCCAGTACTTC.

This clonotype was detected a few times. The chain combines TRBV10-2 with TRBJ2-1; D ambiguous. V was shortened by 6 bases and J by 2 bases, with 8 bases between the two germline ends. Germline V gene lookup returns CDR1 WSHSY and CDR2 SAAADI. The CDR3 loop spans 13 amino acids. The CDR3 sequence: CASSRAPYNEQFF. Here the CDR3 DNA reads TGCGCCAGCAGCCGGGCGCCCTACAATGAGCAGTTCTTC.

This clonotype was recorded a few times. The chain couples TRBV20-1 to TRBJ1-1; D unresolved. V was clipped by 3 bases and J by 1 base, with 9 bases between them. In germline, CDR1 is DFQATT, CDR2 SNEGSKA (reference sequence). The CDR3 spans 13 residues. The CDR3, as DNA: TGCAGTGCTAGGGCGGGGTGGAACACTGAAGCTTTCTTT. Its translation: CSARAGWNTEAFF.

In regard to this clonotype: The junction departs from germline at one end; a sequencing error may be responsible. J is TRBJ2-1 and V is TRBV24-1; 12 positions agree with TRBD2. Germline CDR1 KGHDR, CDR2 SFDVKD. The CDR3 has 16 residues. The CDR3, as DNA: TGTGCCACCAGTGACCCTAGCGGGGGGGCCGTCAATGAGCAGCTCTTC. This encodes CATSDPSGGAVNEQLF.

This clonotype has a handful of counts. The chain has TRBV28 and TRBJ2-7; D is perhaps TRBD1 (5 bases). The V and J ends lost 2 bases and 7 bases respectively, with 12 bases between them. The germline CDR1 and CDR2 sequences are MDHEN and SYDVKM. CDR3 length: 13 residues. The CDR3 is CASSLPGLEEQYF. The CDR3 DNA reads as TGTGCCAGCAGTTTACCAGGGTTAGAGGAGCAGTACTTC.

This clonotype has a count of ten or more. The CDR3 DNA reads TGTGCCAGCAGCCGAATGGGTTCCACAGGTGAAGCTTTCTTT. Its protein is CASSRMGSTGEAFF. The rearrangement uses TRBV3-1 and TRBJ1-1; D might be TRBD1 (5 bases). Germline CDR1 is LGHDT and CDR2 is YNNKEL (reference sequence). The CDR3 runs to 14 residues. V gave up 4 bases and J gave up 7 bases, with 16 bases separating them.

In its sample, this clonotype was seen a few times. The chain couples TRBV20-1 to TRBJ2-5; D unclear. This CDR3 spans 12 amino acids. CDR1 is DFQATT and CDR2 is SNEGSKA in the germline V gene (reference sequence). V lost 1 base to trimming and J lost 2 bases, with 5 bases between them. The CDR3 spells CSARGMQETQYF. The DNA for the CDR3 is TGCAGTGCTAGAGGGATGCAAGAGACCCAGTACTTC.

This clonotype has more than one count but fewer than ten. This chain links TRBV7-9 with TRBJ2-3, with 8 bases fitting TRBD2. The ends lost 5 bases at V and 1 base at J; junction bases unmatched: 8. Germline V gives CDR1 SEHNR, CDR2 FQNEAQ (reference sequence). This CDR3 has 16 residues. The CDR3 coding sequence is TGTGCCAGCAGCCAAGCGGGAGTCTACGGCACAGATACGCAGTATTTT. The encoded protein is CASSQAGVYGTDTQYF.

This chain links TRBV15 with TRBJ2-2; D possibly corresponds to TRBD1 (5 bases). This CDR3 spans 15 amino acids. Trimming took off 3 bases at V and 2 bases at J, with 10 bases between the two ends. Germline CDR1 LNHNV, CDR2 YYDKDF (reference sequence). CDR3 amino acids: CATSSLRVNTGELFF. The CDR3 coding sequence is TGTGCCACCAGCAGCCTCAGGGTTAACACCGGGGAGCTGTTTTTT.

In this sample, this clonotype turned up a few times. The chain employs TRBV20-1 and TRBJ1-4; D is perhaps TRBD1 (6 bases). This CDR3 is 15 amino acids long. The germline V gene has CDR1 DFQATT and CDR2 SNEGSKA (reference sequence). Trimming left V 3 bases short and J 4 bases short, with 15 bases between. DNA for the CDR3: TGCAGTGCTAGTCGACCAGGACAGATTAATGAAAAACTGTTTTTT. Amino acids: CSASRPGQINEKLFF.

This clonotype was seen repeatedly, ten times or more. V usage is TRBV29-1 and J usage is TRBJ2-5; a weak D match, TRBD2 (6 bases). Trimming took 7 bases from V and 2 from J, leaving 17 bases between them. Germline V gene lookup returns CDR1 SQVTM and CDR2 ANQGSEA. CDR3 length: 14 amino acids. DNA for the CDR3: TGCAGCGGAGCCCCTCGTGGGAGGCAAGAGACCCAGTACTTC. Protein product: CSGAPRGRQETQYF. The complete variable domain, with remaining parts taken from reference TRBV29-1 and TRBJ2-5, reads SAVISQKPSRDICQRGTSLTIQCQVDSQVTMMFWYRQQPGQSLTLIATANQGSEATYESGFVIDKFPISRPNLTFSTLTVSNMSPEDSSIYLCSGAPRGRQETQYFGPGTRLLVL.

This clonotype occurred many times. This chain joins TRBV20-1 and TRBJ2-7; D tentatively fits TRBD1 or TRBD2 (5 bases each). CDR3 length: 13 amino acids. Germline V gives CDR1 DFQATT, CDR2 SNEGSKA (reference sequence). The V end was cut by 6 bases, the J end by 2 bases, with 14 bases between. In DNA form, the CDR3 reads TGCAGTGCCACCCAGGGACGGGCCTACGAGCAGTACTTC. Protein: CSATQGRAYEQYF.

This clonotype was observed a few times. The chain links TRBV12-3 or TRBV12-4 to TRBJ1-2, with no clear D. This CDR3 contains 13 residues. Trimming took 5 bases from V and 2 from J, leaving 9 bases between them. The CDR3 region is CASSGELNYGYTF. In DNA form, the CDR3 reads TGTGCCAGCAGTGGGGAACTAAACTATGGCTACACCTTC.

This clonotype was counted between two and nine times. The chain is built from TRBV4-1 and TRBJ2-1; tentatively, D is TRBD1 (5 bases). Germline V CDR1 and CDR2: MGHRA, YSYEKL. This CDR3 is built from 16 residues. V was pared by 0 bases and J by 6 bases, with 15 bases between. CDR3 in DNA: TGCGCCAGCAGCCAAGATACCGCAGGGCCACCCAATGAGCAGTTCTTC. It translates to CASSQDTAGPPNEQFF.

The CDR3 loop reads CATSRDPLSYGYTF. The DNA of the CDR3 is TGTGCCACCAGCAGAGATCCCCTCAGCTATGGCTACACCTTC. The chain uses TRBV15 and TRBJ1-2, with D unclear. This CDR3 is 14 amino acids long. CDR1 is LNHNV, CDR2 YYDKDF, per germline (reference sequence). V gave up 0 bases and J gave up 4 bases, with 9 bases separating them.

Only a few counts were recorded for this clonotype. This chain joins TRBV5-1 and TRBJ1-3; a weak D match, TRBD1 (5 bases). Germline V CDR1 and CDR2: SGHRS, YFSETQ. V lost 3 bases, J lost 0 bases, and 7 bases lay in between. This CDR3 has 14 amino acids. Here the CDR3 reads CASSYGTSGNTIYF. CDR3 DNA: TGCGCCAGCAGCTACGGGACCTCTGGAAACACCATATATTTT.

V and J are TRBV6-5 and TRBJ1-6; a weak D match, TRBD1 (5 bases). V lost 1 base and J lost 9, with 10 bases in between. The germline CDR1 and CDR2 sequences are MNHEY and SVGAGI. The CDR3 has 14 residues. CDR3 sequence: CASSYWGTTSPLHF. CDR3 DNA: TGTGCCAGCAGTTACTGGGGGACTACTTCACCCCTCCACTTT.

This clonotype was observed a handful of times. The V call is TRBV5-6, the J call TRBJ2-1, with TRBD2 identical over 10 bases. This CDR3 is built from 15 residues. Per the germline V gene, CDR1 is SGHDT and CDR2 is YYEEEE. The trim removed 1 base at V and 7 bases at J, leaving 5 bases unmatched. In nucleotides, the CDR3 is TGTGCCAGCAGCTTGCTAGCGGGAGTAAAAAATGAGCAGTTCTTC. This encodes CASSLLAGVKNEQFF.

About this clonotype: This may arise from a read error, as a much more abundant clone is one base away. This sequence joins TRBV5-6 and TRBJ2-1, with a possible D match to TRBD1 (6 bases). CDR1 is SGHDT and CDR2 is YYEEEE in the germline V gene. The CDR3 loop spans 15 amino acids. The CDR3: CASSPGQQIYNEQSF. For the CDR3, the DNA is TGTGCCAGCAGCCCGGGACAACAGATATACAATGAGCAGTCCTTC. Filled out from reference TRBV5-6 and TRBJ2-1, the complete variable domain reads DAGVTQSPTHLIKTRGQQVTLRCSPKSGHDTVSWYQQALGQGPQFIFQYYEEEERQRGNFPDRFSGHQFPNYSSELNVNALLLGDSALYLCASSPGQQIYNEQSFGPGTRLTVL.

In this sample, this clonotype turned up many times. The CDR3 DNA sequence: TGTGCCAGCAGTTACTCCACCGGGACAGGGGGCACTGAAGCTTTCTTT. This gives the protein CASSYSTGTGGTEAFF. The chain is built from TRBV6-5 and TRBJ1-1, with 11 nucleotides matching TRBD1. The CDR3 sequence is 16 residues long. The V gene end was trimmed by 0 bases and the J gene end by 4 bases; junction bases not matched to a gene: 4. Germline V gene data show CDR1 as MNHEY and CDR2 as SVGAGI.

J is TRBJ1-6 and V is TRBV12-3 or TRBV12-4; D is undetermined. The V end was cut by 6 bases, the J end by 0 bases, with 12 bases between. This CDR3 is built from 16 residues. CDR3 residues: CASSSGSSSYNSPLHF. As DNA, the CDR3 is TGTGCCAGCAGCAGTGGATCCAGCTCCTATAATTCACCCCTCCACTTT.

This clonotype has ten or more counts. The rearrangement uses TRBV12-3 or TRBV12-4 and TRBJ2-1, with 10 bases fitting TRBD2. V shed 1 base and J 10 bases; nucleotides not matched to a gene: 16. The CDR3 has 18 amino acids. The CDR3 sequence is CASSLGVGASGRSGEQFF. DNA for the CDR3: TGTGCCAGCAGTTTAGGAGTGGGTGCTAGCGGGAGAAGCGGGGAGCAGTTCTTC.

This clonotype was seen repeatedly, ten times or more. The rearrangement links TRBV5-1 to TRBJ1-1; TRBD1 might be the D (5 bases). The CDR3 extends over 16 amino acids. CDR1 is SGHRS and CDR2 is YFSETQ in the germline V gene. The V gene lost 6 bases and the J gene lost 4 bases, with 22 bases spanning the gap. The CDR3, as DNA: TGCGCCAGCATCCCTGGGGCCGGGGGGGAGTTCACTGAAGCTTTCTTT. Its protein is CASIPGAGGEFTEAFF.